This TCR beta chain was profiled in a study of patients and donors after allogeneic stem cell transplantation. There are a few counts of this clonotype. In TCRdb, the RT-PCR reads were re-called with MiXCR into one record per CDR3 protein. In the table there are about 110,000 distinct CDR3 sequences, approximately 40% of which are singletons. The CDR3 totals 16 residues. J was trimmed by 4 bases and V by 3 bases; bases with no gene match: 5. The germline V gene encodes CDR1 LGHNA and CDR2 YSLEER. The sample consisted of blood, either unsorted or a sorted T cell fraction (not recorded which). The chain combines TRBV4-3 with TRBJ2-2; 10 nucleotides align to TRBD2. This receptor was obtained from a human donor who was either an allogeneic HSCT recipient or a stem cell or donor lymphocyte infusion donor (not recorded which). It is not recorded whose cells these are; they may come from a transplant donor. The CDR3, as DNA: TGCGCCAGCAGCCAGCTAGCGGGAGCGCCCACCGGGGAGCTGTTTTTT. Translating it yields CASSQLAGAPTGELFF.